This T cell receptor (beta chain) was observed in a study of radiation and T cells in renal cell carcinoma (dated by TCRdb to 2020 to 2021). Concerning the study at large: In total, around 53 samples, comprising 25 or so tumors and approximately 27 peripheral blood samples, were subjected to TCR beta sequencing. The final blood draw took place at 4 weeks after radiation, the same time as nephrectomy. Across all 50 or so samples, around 4,000,000 unique CDR3 nucleotide sequences encoding approximately 3,000,000 unique CDR3 amino acid sequences were identified.

What the study reported, not specific to this receptor: No pretreatment tumor biopsies were available, so the baseline intratumoral presence of clonotypes could not be determined. Changes in the blood repertoire were not tracked past 4 weeks after treatment. Effects of radiation dose or scheduling on the TCR repertoire could not be addressed with the single-armed trial design. Top tumor clonotypes rose in blood from baseline to 2 weeks post-radiation, then contracted by 4 weeks, suggesting transient expansion of tumor-resident clones.

The junction carries 6 bases between V and J, which are trimmed by 1 base and 6 bases respectively. CDR1 SEHNR and CDR2 FQNEAQ are derived from the germline V gene (reference sequence). The cysteine opens and the phenylalanine closes a CDR3 of 12 amino acids. The entry retains the CDR3 DNA only, 36 bases that are in frame from base 1. Turning to this clone: Which antigen it targets is not known. There are no base qualities to consult, and no much larger clone falls within one base.

The intended sense of this specimen's time point label: blood 4 weeks post-SBRT, at nephrectomy. Per the publication, the treatment or condition label means: 15 Gy SBRT to primary tumor, nephrectomy 4 weeks later. The samples were drawn from a clinical trial, where primary renal cell carcinomas were treated with 15 Gy of stereotactic body radiation therapy and then removed by nephrectomy 4 weeks afterward. To follow tumor-enriched clonotypes, peripheral blood was collected serially from radiation-treated patients at baseline and again at 2 weeks and 4 weeks after SBRT. Every patient had renal cell carcinoma of clear cell pathology. Genomic DNA for TCR sequencing was prepared using the QIAamp DNA Blood Mini Kit (Qiagen). Samples were included in the analyses only if all quality control checks were passed. TCR beta libraries were generated from genomic DNA with the immunoSEQ kit, following the manufacturer's recommendations. For library preparation, a first multiplex PCR was performed with proprietary primers, followed by a second PCR in which unique barcodes were added, and bead cleanups were performed after each round. Each sample batch included a kit-provided positive control reaction and a negative control reaction. The final libraries underwent checking on an Agilent 4200 TapeStation D1000 ScreenTape, volumetric pooling, and quantification by qPCR. Sequencing was performed on an Illumina NextSeq500 with a MidOutput 150-cycle cartridge, and 156 Read1 and 15 Index1 cycles were run with kit custom primers. The pooled library was loaded at 1.0 pM, and approximately 20% PhiX control was spiked in. The published analysis was carried out like this. The vendor-processed data were analyzed in R, and a clonotype was defined as all T cells that share the same CDR3 nucleotide sequence. For clone abundance analyses, frequencies were normalized to the 10,000 most abundant clones per sample. Public T cell clones, which averaged fewer than five per sample, were removed prior to analysis. Tumor-enriched clonotypes and baseline blood-enriched clonotypes were defined as those with an abundance difference of at least 32-fold between compartments. A beta-binomial differential abundance model was used to identify clonotypes that were expanded or contracted between blood time points. Tumor-blood repertoire similarity was measured with the Baroni-Urbani and Buser coefficient, and groups were compared using two-tailed Wilcoxon tests in R. The immuneACCESS repertoire file appears here via TCRdb, limited to in-frame rearrangements. These files lack a portion of the clones; in checked studies, under half of the deficit traces to unresolved V genes, and the cause of the others is not known. The V and J calls and the clone size are those of that table, but D and trimming were determined from the DNA. The sample contains some 43,000 clones, about 82% of them found a single time. About 25% of the sample goes to the ten largest clones.

The chain links TRBV7-9 with TRBJ1-2; a confident D gene designation cannot be given. Source: blood, taken from a patient whose treatment included radiotherapy and nephrectomy. The sequence was collected from a woman aged 70-85 years with renal cell carcinoma. CDR3 protein: CASSLEGHGYTF. The DNA reads TGTGCCAGCAGCTTAGAAGGCCATGGCTACACCTTC. When the CDR3 is completed using the reference TRBV7-9 and TRBJ1-2 genes on either side, the full variable domain is DTGVSQNPRHKITKRGQNVTFRCDPISEHNRLYWYRQTLGQGPEFLTYFQNEAQLEKSRLLSDRFSAERPKGSFSTLEIQRTEQGDSAMYLCASSLEGHGYTFGSGTRLTVV.